This passage covers 24 T cell receptor beta chains from one sample sequenced in a study of blood T cell repertoires in COVID-19. Sequencing used immunoSEQ multiplex PCR; TCRdb keeps in-frame clones, though not all of them. The sample has more than 65,000 clones, around four fifths seen once. The sequenced sample consisted of peripheral blood. All receptors derive from a woman aged 45-65 years with acute or convalescent COVID-19.

This clone was seen only once. This chain connects TRBV7-2 to TRBJ1-6; no definite D call. The CDR3 has 14 amino acids. V lost 1 base, J lost 5 bases, and 6 bases lay in between. Germline V gives CDR1 SGHTA, CDR2 FQGNSA. CDR3 coding DNA: TGTGCCAGCAGCTTAGTGTTTAATAATTCACCCCTCCACTTT. Translated: CASSLVFNNSPLHF.

The chain uses TRBV28 and TRBJ1-3; D not certain. The CDR3 is made up of 18 amino acids. V was pared by 6 bases and J by 1 base, with 22 bases between. Germline CDR1 MDHEN, CDR2 SYDVKM. CDR3 sequence: CASSQERSDGRSGNTIYF. CDR3 DNA: TGTGCCAGCAGCCAAGAACGGAGCGACGGTCGGTCTGGAAACACCATATATTTT.

This chain links TRBV21-1 with TRBJ1-1; the listed D gene, TRBD1, was not tested against the DNA. TRBV21-1 represents a pseudogene. This CDR3 has 14 amino acids. The CDR3: CASIRASMNTEAFF. CDR3 in DNA: TGTGCCAGCATCAGGGCCTCCATGAACACTGAAGCTTTCTTT.

The V gene is TRBV9, the J gene TRBJ2-2; a weak D match, TRBD2 (7 bases). The length of the CDR3 is 16 residues. The V gene's germline CDR1 is SGDLS and CDR2 YYNGEE. Trimming stripped 0 bases from V and 4 bases from J, with 13 bases between. The CDR3, as DNA: TGTGCCAGCAGCGTAGTAGGGAGGGGGGCCACCGGGGAGCTGTTTTTT. Protein: CASSVVGRGATGELFF.

The chain combines TRBV7-9 with TRBJ2-5; 10 bases line up with TRBD2. Germline lookup yields CDR1 SEHNR and CDR2 FQNEAQ (reference sequence). The CDR3 is made up of 15 amino acids. With V trimmed by 7 bases and J by 5 bases, 10 bases remained unmatched. In DNA, the CDR3 is TGTGCCAGCAAGCAAAACCTAGCGGGAGATGAGACCCAGTACTTC. Residues: CASKQNLAGDETQYF. Variable domain in full (rest from reference TRBV7-9 and TRBJ2-5): DTGVSQNPRHKITKRGQNVTFRCDPISEHNRLYWYRQTLGQGPEFLTYFQNEAQLEKSRLLSDRFSAERPKGSFSTLEIQRTEQGDSAMYLCASKQNLAGDETQYFGPGTRLLVL.

The rearrangement uses TRBV7-9 and TRBJ2-1; D not resolved. Germline V gene sequence: CDR1 SEHNR, CDR2 FQNEAQ (reference sequence). V dropped 1 base and J dropped 10 bases, with 17 bases sitting between them. The CDR3 runs 15 residues. The CDR3 region has the DNA TGTGCCAGCAGCTTAGAGTCTGGCGGAGCTGGGGAGCAGTTCTTC. Residues: CASSLESGGAGEQFF.

This rearrangement joins TRBV12-3 or TRBV12-4 to TRBJ2-3, with a weak D call TRBD2 (6 bases). The CDR3 is 13 residues long. V lost 8 bases and J 6 bases, leaving 15 bases between the germline ends. CDR3 nucleotides: TGTGCCAGCTCGGGTGGGGGGATGGATACGCAGTATTTT. It specifies CASSGGGMDTQYF.

This clone came up once. J is TRBJ1-1 and V is TRBV5-8, with a weak D call TRBD1 (6 bases). The germline gives CDR1 SGHTS, CDR2 YDEGEE. V was cut by 4 bases and J by 4 bases, with 11 bases left in between. The CDR3 is 13 residues long. The CDR3 DNA reads TGTGCCAGCAGCCTCAGGGGCGTCACTGAAGCTTTCTTT. It translates to CASSLRGVTEAFF. The variable domain in full, completed from reference TRBV5-8 and TRBJ1-1, reads EAGVTQSPTHLIKTRGQQATLRCSPISGHTSVYWYQQALGLGLQFLLWYDEGEERNRGNFPPRFSGRQFPNYSSELNVNALELEDSALYLCASSLRGVTEAFFGQGTRLTVV.

The table lists this clone with a few counts. The V gene is TRBV2, the J gene TRBJ1-2; 8 nucleotides line up with TRBD1. V shed 2 bases and J 13 bases; nucleotides not matched to a gene: 6. The CDR3 runs to 12 residues. CDR1 and CDR2 from the germline V gene are SNHLY and FYNNEI. This chain's CDR3 is CASSEQTGVGTF. CDR3 nucleotides: TGTGCCAGCAGTGAACAGACAGGGGTCGGCACCTTC.

The table lists this clone with a few counts. V is TRBV7-3 and J is TRBJ2-1, with 10 bases fitting TRBD2. The CDR3 contains 15 residues. The junction had 6 bases not matched to a gene; V was cut back by 5 bases and J by 5 bases. Per germline, CDR1 SGHTA and CDR2 FQGTGA. The CDR3 is CASSPRTSGHNEQFF. The CDR3 coding sequence is TGTGCCAGCAGCCCGCGGACTAGCGGCCACAATGAGCAGTTCTTC. Full variable domain (rest looked up from reference TRBV7-3 and TRBJ2-1): GAGVSQTPSNKVTEKGKYVELRCDPISGHTALYWYRQSLGQGPEFLIYFQGTGAADDSGLPNDRFFAVRPEGSVSTLKIQRTERGDSAVYLCASSPRTSGHNEQFFGPGTRLTVL.

The chain couples TRBV11-3 to TRBJ2-2, with 8 positions matching TRBD2. Trimming removed 6 bases from V and 3 bases from J; junction bases left unmatched: 3. This CDR3 contains 14 residues. Germline assignment: CDR1 SGHNT and CDR2 YENEEA. CDR3 in DNA: TGTGCCAGCAGTTTGGGACTAGACACCGGGGAGCTGTTTTTT. Encoded protein: CASSLGLDTGELFF. Based on the CDR3 plus reference TRBV11-3 and TRBJ2-2, the full variable domain is EAGVVQSPRYKIIEKKQPVAFWCNPISGHNTLYWYLQNLGQGPELLIRYENEEAVDDSQLPKDRFSAERLKGVDSTLKIQPAELGDSAVYLCASSLGLDTGELFFGEGSRLTVL.

The chain employs TRBV18 and TRBJ2-3; 11 bases line up with TRBD2. This CDR3 spans 15 amino acids. Germline CDR1 KGHSH, CDR2 LQKENI. J gave up 5 bases and V 8 bases, and 9 bases lay outside the gene matches. CDR3 DNA sequence: TGTGCCAGCCAGTTACTAGCGGGAGCGGGAGATACGCAGTATTTT. It is translated as CASQLLAGAGDTQYF. Full variable domain (remainder filled in from reference TRBV18 and TRBJ2-3): NAGVMQNPRHLVRRRGQEARLRCSPMKGHSHVYWYRQLPEEGLKFMVYLQKENIIDESGMPKERFSAEFPKEGPSILRIQQVVRGDSAAYFCASQLLAGAGDTQYFGPGTRLTVL.

The count of this clone is one. The CDR3 nucleotides read TGTGCCAGCAGCTCATCCGGGACAGCCTTCGTCACCTTC. Translating it yields CASSSSGTAFVTF. V and J are TRBV9 and TRBJ1-2; 7 nucleotides line up with TRBD1. Germline CDR1 SGDLS, CDR2 YYNGEE. J was trimmed by 13 bases and V by 4 bases; bases with no gene match: 13. The length of the CDR3 is 13 residues.

The rearrangement links TRBV7-2 to TRBJ1-6, with 8 bases identical to TRBD1. Germline assignment: CDR1 SGHTA and CDR2 FQGNSA. With V trimmed by 5 bases and J by 0 bases, 12 bases remained unmatched. The length of the CDR3 is 19 residues. The CDR3 DNA reads as TGTGCCAGCAGCGCCTCCGGACAGGGCGGGGGCTCCTATAATTCACCCCTCCACTTT. Encoded protein: CASSASGQGGGSYNSPLHF.

This clone appeared a single time. The J gene is TRBJ1-2, the V gene TRBV4-2; D gene uncertain. This CDR3 is 15 amino acids long. Trimming left V 4 bases short and J 8 bases short, with 20 bases between. Germline V lookup: CDR1 LGHNA, CDR2 YNFKEQ. CDR3 nucleotides: TGTGCCAGCAGCCCGCCCCCCCCGGGAGCCGGGGGCTACACCTTC. Residues: CASSPPPPGAGGYTF.

The gene calls are TRBV12-3 or TRBV12-4 and TRBJ2-2; D gene unclear. CDR3 length: 11 amino acids. Trimming shortened V by 5 bases and J by 8 bases, and 6 bases separated the two germline ends. The CDR3, as DNA: TGTGCCAGCAGTCCCCTTGGGGAGCTGTTTTTT. Amino acid sequence: CASSPLGELFF.

The chain recombines TRBV7-3 with TRBJ2-2; 14 nucleotides match TRBD2. Unmatched junction bases numbered 8, after V lost 4 bases and J lost 7 bases. The CDR3 contains 17 residues. Germline CDR1 reads SGHTA; CDR2 reads FQGTGA. CDR3 sequence (DNA): TGTGCCAGCAGCTCGACCGGGACTAGCGGGGGTGGCGGGGAGCTGTTTTTT. Translating gives CASSSTGTSGGGGELFF. The variable domain in full, completed from reference TRBV7-3 and TRBJ2-2, reads GAGVSQTPSNKVTEKGKYVELRCDPISGHTALYWYRQSLGQGPEFLIYFQGTGAADDSGLPNDRFFAVRPEGSVSTLKIQRTERGDSAVYLCASSSTGTSGGGGELFFGEGSRLTVL.

The V call is TRBV20-1, the J call TRBJ2-1; 8 positions agree with TRBD2. From germline, CDR1 is DFQATT and CDR2 SNEGSKA (reference sequence). After removal of 3 bases from V and 7 bases from J, the junction contained 5 bases not matched to a gene. The CDR3 length is 13 residues. Written as DNA, the CDR3 is TGCAGTGCTAGTAAAGCGGGAGTTAATGAGCAGTTCTTC. Translating gives CSASKAGVNEQFF.

With regard to this clone: The germline gene is not matched at one end of the junction; a read error may be the cause. This chain uses TRBV7-2 with TRBJ1-3, with D uncertain. The CDR3 is 14 residues long. Germline V gene lookup returns CDR1 SGHTA and CDR2 FQGNSA. The CDR3 here is CASSIAVSGNTIYF. CDR3 sequence (DNA): TGTGCCAGCAGCATAGCCGTCTCTGGAAACACCATATATTTT.

The chain is built from TRBV14 and TRBJ1-4; 7 nucleotides agree with TRBD1. Germline V gene lookup returns CDR1 SGHDN and CDR2 FVKESK. The CDR3 spans 15 residues. V gave up 5 bases and J gave up 6 bases; unmatched junction bases: 9. CDR3 amino acids: CASSFAAGGYEKLFF. The CDR3 coding sequence is TGTGCCAGCAGCTTCGCGGCAGGGGGGTATGAAAAACTGTTTTTT.

The chain recombines TRBV28 with TRBJ1-3; D not certain. The V end lost 4 bases, the J end lost 13 bases, and 11 bases lay between the germline ends. This CDR3 has 11 amino acids. Germline loops: CDR1 MDHEN, CDR2 SYDVKM. The chain's CDR3 is CASSSQPTIYF. CDR3 DNA sequence: TGTGCCAGCAGTTCCCAACCGACAATATATTTT.

The gene calls are TRBV7-6 and TRBJ1-2; TRBD1 matches 11 bases. This CDR3 is 16 amino acids long. V lost 5 bases, J lost 3 bases, and 8 bases stayed unmatched. From germline, CDR1 is SGHVS and CDR2 FNYEAQ. CDR3 residues: CASSPRTGGADYGYTF. In nucleotides, the CDR3 is TGTGCCAGCAGCCCTCGGACAGGGGGCGCTGACTATGGCTACACCTTC.

This chain uses TRBV7-3 with TRBJ1-2; 11 bases match TRBD1. Germline loops: CDR1 SGHTA, CDR2 FQGTGA. The ends lost 5 bases at V and 7 bases at J; junction bases unmatched: 6. CDR3 length: 14 amino acids. CDR3 nucleotide sequence: TGTGCCAGCAGCCCGAAGGGGACAGGGGGTGGCTACACCTTC. Residues: CASSPKGTGGGYTF.

The gene calls are TRBV14 and TRBJ2-1; 9 nucleotides line up with TRBD1. Germline V lookup: CDR1 SGHDN, CDR2 FVKESK. V lost 4 bases and J lost 3; bases outside the gene matches: 16. The CDR3 has 19 residues. The CDR3 protein is CASSLRGGAGQGLYNEQFF. Written as DNA, the CDR3 is TGTGCCAGCAGCCTCCGAGGGGGTGCGGGACAGGGACTCTACAATGAGCAGTTCTTC.